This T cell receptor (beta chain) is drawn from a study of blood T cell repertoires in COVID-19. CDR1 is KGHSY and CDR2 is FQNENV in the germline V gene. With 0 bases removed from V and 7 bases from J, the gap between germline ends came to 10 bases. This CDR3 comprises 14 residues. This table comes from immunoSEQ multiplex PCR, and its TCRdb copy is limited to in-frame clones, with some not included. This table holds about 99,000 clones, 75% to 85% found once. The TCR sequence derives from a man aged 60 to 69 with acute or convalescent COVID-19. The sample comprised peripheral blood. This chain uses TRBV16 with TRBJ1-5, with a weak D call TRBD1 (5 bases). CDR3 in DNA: TGTGCCAGCAGCCAATCTACAGGCGGACAGCCCCAGCATTTT. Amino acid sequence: CASSQSTGGQPQHF. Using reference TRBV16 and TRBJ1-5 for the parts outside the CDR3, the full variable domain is GEEVAQTPKHLVRGEGQKAKLYCAPIKGHSYVFWYQQVLKNEFKFLISFQNENVFDETGMPKERFSAKCLPNSPCSLEIQATKLEDSAVYFCASSQSTGGQPQHFGDGTRLSIL.